Following are 20 T cell receptor beta chains from one sample sequenced in a study of cytomegalovirus exposure and HLA in healthy donors. PCR used 60 Vbeta primers and 13 Jbeta primers. TCRdb's copy holds only in-frame clones and misses some; the assay was immunoSEQ multiplex PCR. The data show about 110,000 clones, 55% to 85% seen once. Sequenced: PBMCs. The receptor set was obtained from a man aged 25 to 40 in good health and CMV-seronegative.

J is TRBJ1-1 and V is TRBV13; D is ambiguous. The CDR3 is 16 amino acids. Germline assignment: CDR1 PRHDT and CDR2 FYEKMQ (reference sequence). The ends were cut back, 4 bases at V and 6 bases at J, with 21 bases in the middle. CDR3 bases: TGTGCCAGCAGCTCCGGGCGAGGGCCGTCACTTTCTGAAGCTTTCTTT. This codes for CASSSGRGPSLSEAFF.

In DNA form, the CDR3 reads TGTGCCAGCAGTGAAAACACAGGGAGCTATGGCTACACCTTC. Protein product: CASSENTGSYGYTF. This chain joins TRBV6-1 and TRBJ1-2, with TRBD1 as a possible D gene (6 bases). Trimming left V 2 bases short and J 4 bases short, with 11 bases between. CDR1 is MNHNS, CDR2 SASEGT, per germline. CDR3 length: 14 residues.

The rearrangement links TRBV7-9 to TRBJ2-1; the match to TRBD2 covers 12 bases. Trimming removed 5 bases from V and 0 bases from J; junction bases left unmatched: 11. Germline values: CDR1 SEHNR, CDR2 FQNEAQ (reference sequence). CDR3 length: 19 amino acids. The CDR3 DNA sequence: TGTGCCAGCAGCCTGACTAGCGGGGGACGGGGGAGCTCCTACAATGAGCAGTTCTTC. This sequence encodes CASSLTSGGRGSSYNEQFF.

The chain has TRBV7-8 and TRBJ1-2, with D perhaps matching TRBD1 (5 bases). There are 14 residues in the CDR3. CDR1 and CDR2 (germline): SGHVS, FQNEAQ. The germline V and J ends were trimmed by 5 bases and 8 bases, with 18 bases remaining between them. The CDR3 protein is CASSPRTDQGGYTF. The CDR3 nucleotides read TGTGCCAGCAGCCCCCGGACGGACCAGGGAGGCTACACCTTC. The variable domain in full, with the rest retrieved from reference TRBV7-8 and TRBJ1-2, is GAGVSQSPRYKVAKRGQDVALRCDPISGHVSLFWYQQALGQGPEFLTYFQNEAQLDKSGLPSDRFFAERPEGSVSTLKIQRTQQEDSAVYLCASSPRTDQGGYTFGSGTRLTVV.

The chain employs TRBV30 and TRBJ2-7; 12 nucleotides align to TRBD2. CDR3 length: 16 residues. Germline V gene sequence: CDR1 GTSNPN, CDR2 SVGIG (reference sequence). The trim removed 4 bases at V and 3 bases at J, leaving 10 bases unmatched. The CDR3 DNA is TGTGCCTGGAAATCCTCGGGACTAGCGGGCCACTACGAGCAGTACTTC. Its protein product is CAWKSSGLAGHYEQYF.

V is TRBV2 and J is TRBJ2-2; perhaps TRBD1 as D (5 bases). V shed 6 bases and J shed 3 bases, with 14 bases lying between them. The CDR3 covers 15 residues. CDR1 is SNHLY, CDR2 FYNNEI, per germline. CDR3 amino acids: CASRTARVDTGELFF. CDR3 coding DNA: TGTGCCAGCAGGACAGCAAGGGTAGACACCGGGGAGCTGTTTTTT.

The rearrangement joins TRBV29-1 to TRBJ1-5; D remains ambiguous. From germline, CDR1 is SQVTM and CDR2 ANQGSEA. The CDR3 sequence is 14 residues long. The ends were cut back, 6 bases at V and 3 bases at J, with 15 bases in the middle. The CDR3 DNA sequence: TGCAGCGTCGCAATAGGAGGGCCCAATCAGCCCCAGCATTTT. It translates to CSVAIGGPNQPQHF.

The chain joins TRBV28 to TRBJ2-2; 9 nucleotides agree with TRBD1. V lost 10 bases and J lost 7; bases outside the gene matches: 22. The CDR3 loop spans 18 amino acids. The germline V gene has CDR1 MDHEN and CDR2 SYDVKM. CDR3 residues: CATDPLYTGQGTIGELFF. CDR3 DNA: TGTGCCACAGACCCTTTATACACGGGACAGGGTACGATCGGGGAGCTGTTTTTT.

This clone has only one observation. The J gene is TRBJ1-5, the V gene TRBV11-2, with D possibly matching TRBD1 (5 bases). The CDR3 runs 14 residues. Germline V lookup: CDR1 SGHAT, CDR2 FQNNGV. Trimming pared 2 bases from V and 2 bases from J, leaving 7 bases between. CDR3 sequence reads: CASSLTGRNQPQHF. The CDR3 DNA sequence: TGTGCCAGCAGCTTAACAGGTCGCAATCAGCCCCAGCATTTT.

This clone was picked up one time. This rearrangement joins TRBV28 to TRBJ1-5, with TRBD1 matching 8 bases. The CDR3 sequence is 18 residues long. The germline V gene encodes CDR1 MDHEN and CDR2 SYDVKM. J lost 3 bases, V lost 6 bases, and 16 bases had no gene match. The CDR3 DNA reads TGTGCCAGCAGCATGGGATGGGGCGGACAGGGCGACAATCAGCCCCAGCATTTT. Translating it yields CASSMGWGGQGDNQPQHF.

The CDR3 loop reads CSVEGDRNTEAFF. Written as DNA, the CDR3 is TGCAGCGTTGAAGGTGACAGGAACACTGAAGCTTTCTTT. This sequence joins TRBV29-1 and TRBJ1-1, with a weak D call TRBD1 (5 bases). V was trimmed by 1 base and J by 1 base, leaving 7 bases between them. The CDR3 covers 13 residues. The germline CDR1 and CDR2 sequences are SQVTM and ANQGSEA.

This clone was found a few times. This chain links TRBV6-5 with TRBJ2-2, with a weak D call TRBD1 (5 bases). V was shortened by 5 bases and J by 3 bases, with 7 bases between the two germline ends. The CDR3 is made up of 13 amino acids. Germline loops: CDR1 MNHEY, CDR2 SVGAGI. CDR3 sequence: CASSLGDTGELFF. CDR3 coding DNA: TGTGCCAGCAGTCTAGGGGACACCGGGGAGCTGTTTTTT.

This chain connects TRBV7-2 to TRBJ2-1; 8 bases line up with TRBD2. The CDR3 has 16 residues. After removal of 5 bases from V and 8 bases from J, the junction contained 14 bases not matched to a gene. The germline CDR1 and CDR2 sequences are SGHTA and FQGNSA. CDR3 coding DNA: TGTGCCAGCAGCCCCGCCTCACAGCGGGAGCGGTATGAGCAGTTCTTC. It specifies CASSPASQRERYEQFF.

The chain recombines TRBV19 with TRBJ2-1, with D unresolved. This CDR3 region has 16 residues. Germline CDR1 reads LNHDA; CDR2 reads SQIVND (reference sequence). V was shortened by 3 bases and J by 8 bases, with 20 bases between the two germline ends. CDR3: CASSIRSSPIPDEQFF. CDR3 DNA sequence: TGTGCCAGTAGTATCCGCTCCTCTCCGATCCCGGATGAGCAGTTCTTC.

This sequence joins TRBV15 and TRBJ1-3; unclear D gene. The CDR3 loop spans 15 amino acids. V lost 0 bases, J lost 0 bases, and 6 bases lay in between. Per the germline V gene, CDR1 is LNHNV and CDR2 is YYDKDF (reference sequence). The CDR3, as DNA: TGTGCCACCAGCAGAGACCCGGGCTCTGGAAACACCATATATTTT. Amino acids: CATSRDPGSGNTIYF.

The chain links TRBV5-1 to TRBJ2-2; 7 bases match TRBD2. The CDR3 sequence is 16 residues long. Germline V gene lookup returns CDR1 SGHRS and CDR2 YFSETQ. Trimming took 3 bases from V and 4 from J; bases not matched to a gene: 9. This CDR3 reads CASSSPERGVTGELFF. The CDR3 DNA sequence: TGCGCCAGCAGCTCCCCAGAGCGGGGTGTCACCGGGGAGCTGTTTTTT. Looking up the rest from reference TRBV5-1 and TRBJ2-2 gives the full variable domain: KAGVTQTPRYLIKTRGQQVTLSCSPISGHRSVSWYQQTPGQGLQFLFEYFSETQRNKGNFPGRFSGRQFSNSRSEMNVSTLELGDSALYLCASSSPERGVTGELFFGEGSRLTVL.

The chain has TRBV5-4 and TRBJ2-5; possible D gene TRBD2, 6 bases. The CDR3 has 14 residues. CDR1 is SGHNT and CDR2 is YYREEE in the germline V gene (reference sequence). Trimming shortened V by 3 bases and J by 2 bases, and 11 bases separated the two germline ends. CDR3 coding DNA: TGTGCCAGCAGCTCCAACGGGAGACAAGAGACCCAGTACTTC. The encoded protein is CASSSNGRQETQYF. Filled out from reference TRBV5-4 and TRBJ2-5, the complete variable domain reads ETGVTQSPTHLIKTRGQQVTLRCSSQSGHNTVSWYQQALGQGPQFIFQYYREEENGRGNFPPRFSGLQFPNYSSELNVNALELDDSALYLCASSSNGRQETQYFGPGTRLLVL.

The chain uses TRBV28 and TRBJ2-1; D is possibly TRBD1 (6 bases). V was shortened by 5 bases and J by 6 bases, with 20 bases between the two germline ends. The CDR3 has 16 residues. Germline assignment: CDR1 MDHEN and CDR2 SYDVKM. As DNA, the CDR3 is TGTGCCAGCAGTACACTAAACGGGACACTATCCAATGAGCAGTTCTTC. Translation: CASSTLNGTLSNEQFF.

This rearrangement joins TRBV2 to TRBJ2-3, with 9 bases that match TRBD1. Germline V gene data show CDR1 as SNHLY and CDR2 as FYNNEI. J was trimmed by 7 bases and V by 7 bases; bases with no gene match: 9. This CDR3 has 14 residues. This chain's CDR3 is CASIWGQGRNTQYF. The CDR3 region has the DNA TGTGCCAGCATCTGGGGACAGGGCCGAAATACGCAGTATTTT.

The V gene is TRBV4-1, the J gene TRBJ2-3, with 9 bases matching TRBD2. The CDR3 covers 16 residues. V shed 2 bases, J shed 2 bases, and the junction held 5 bases outside the gene matches. Looked up from germline, CDR1 is MGHRA and CDR2 is YSYEKL. The CDR3: CASSQQSSGVTDTQYF. The CDR3 DNA sequence: TGCGCCAGCAGCCAACAATCTAGCGGGGTCACAGATACGCAGTATTTT.